This TCR beta chain was retrieved from a study of shared clonotypes between healthy human individuals. The donors were all Caucasian adults (living in Nashville, Tennessee). Study outcomes and limitations: It was the few donors that limited the genetic and exposure-history diversity represented.

Every subset's genomic DNA went evenly onto several immunoSEQ plates. Using immunoSEQ multiplex PCR, the repertoire was profiled, and TCRdb retains in-frame clones only, with some absent. The sample shows fewer than 1.8 million clones, approximately 98.5% of them seen only once. A remark on this clone: The target antigen is unknown.

The CDR3 consists of 13 residues. Germline loops: CDR1 MNHEY, CDR2 SMNVEV (reference sequence). V lost 2 bases and J 4 bases, leaving 8 bases between the germline ends. Sequences were obtained from naive CD4+ T cells sorted from blood. Sample subset: CD45RA+ positively selected. The chain recombines TRBV27 with TRBJ2-5, with D uncertain. This TCR derives from a man aged 25-40 years in good health. In DNA form, the CDR3 reads TGTGCCAGCAGTTTAAATCGAGGAGAGACCCAGTACTTC. This gives the protein CASSLNRGETQYF.